A few counts support the clone carrying this T cell receptor beta chain. The data stem from a study of shared clonotypes between healthy human individuals. Profiled with immunoSEQ multiplex PCR; TCRdb holds only in-frame clones, not every one. Counted here are about 1 million clones, about 74% occurring once; the ten biggest clones make up about 1.5%. The CDR3 loop spans 12 amino acids. V lost 2 bases and J 9 bases, leaving 8 bases between the germline ends. CDR1 is WSHSY, CDR2 SAAADI, per germline. The clonotype was recovered from a man between 18 and 35 years old in good health. Sequencing input: memory CD4+ T cells sorted from blood. The subset: CD45RA-negative fraction. This chain joins TRBV10-2 and TRBJ2-4; D possibly matches TRBD1 or TRBD2 (5 bases each). The CDR3 loop reads CASSEGGTIQYF. For the CDR3, the DNA is TGCGCCAGCAGTGAGGGGGGTACCATTCAGTACTTC.